This T cell receptor (beta chain) came from a study of blood T cell repertoires in COVID-19. Study-level background: Acute and convalescent COVID-19 samples came from the United States, Italy and Spain. Sample material is recorded as cDNA or gDNA derived from T cells, B-cell-depleted T cells, or PBMCs.

V lost 7 bases, J lost 2 bases, and 21 bases lay in between. This CDR3 is built from 18 residues. The germline CDR1 and CDR2 sequences are WNHNN and SYGVQD (reference sequence). In the authors' methods: Quantification of nucleated cells was approximated via reference gene primer amplification. TCRdb's table, derived via immunoSEQ multiplex PCR, lists solely in-frame clones and lacks some. That table is the source of V, J and clone size, and D and trimming were worked out from the DNA. The data contain approximately 110,000 clones, around 78% of them singletons. The sequencing sample was made of peripheral blood. The chain joins TRBV10-1 to TRBJ1-6; TRBD1 is a possible D gene (5 bases). This TCR was sampled from a woman aged 60 to 75 with acute or convalescent COVID-19. CDR3 nucleotides: TGCGCCAGCAACAATGATACCGACAGAAGGACCTATAATTCACCCCTCCACTTT. This sequence encodes CASNNDTDRRTYNSPLHF.